What follows are 26 T cell receptor beta chains derived from one specimen sequenced in a study of blood T cell repertoires in COVID-19 (dated by TCRdb to the early 2020s). Libraries came from the immunoSEQ multiplex PCR assay. Here the immuneACCESS table is served through TCRdb, limited to in-frame sequences with V and J called. Missing clones are a known gap in these copies; in checked studies unresolved V genes cover under half, and the rest lacks a known reason. Here the sample has over 130,000 clones; about 87% occur a single time. Around a quarter of the sample belongs to the ten largest clones. Sequenced sample: peripheral blood. The receptor set was obtained from a human donor in a cohort sampled during active COVID-19.

This clone was recorded only once. This chain links TRBV3-1 (or the pseudogene TRBV3-2) with TRBJ2-1, with D possibly being TRBD2 (7 bases). The CDR3 has 14 residues. Germline loops: CDR1 LGHDT, CDR2 YNNKEL (reference sequence). Trimming left V 2 bases short and J 6 bases short, with 11 bases between. The CDR3 is CASSQRGGGNEQFF. The CDR3 DNA reads TGTGCCAGCAGCCAAAGGGGGGGAGGCAATGAGCAGTTCTTC.

The V call is TRBV7-3, the J call TRBJ2-1; D is possibly TRBD1 (5 bases). V was shortened by 5 bases and J by 7 bases, with 9 bases between the two germline ends. The germline gives CDR1 SGHTA, CDR2 FQGTGA. This CDR3 contains 12 residues. This CDR3 is CASSLQGNEQFF. CDR3 coding DNA: TGTGCCAGCAGCCTCCAGGGAAATGAGCAGTTCTTC.

CDR3: CASSPPEGDRYIQPQHF. The CDR3 coding sequence is TGTGCCAGCTCACCACCAGAAGGGGACAGGTACATTCAGCCCCAGCATTTT. J is TRBJ1-5 and V is TRBV18, with 8 bases that match TRBD1. With V trimmed by 0 bases and J by 6 bases, 10 bases remained unmatched. The CDR3 is 17 amino acids. Germline V CDR1 and CDR2: KGHSH, LQKENI. The full variable domain, its missing parts supplied by reference TRBV18 and TRBJ1-5, is NAGVMQNPRHLVRRRGQEARLRCSPMKGHSHVYWYRQLPEEGLKFMVYLQKENIIDESGMPKERFSAEFPKEGPSILRIQQVVRGDSAAYFCASSPPEGDRYIQPQHFGDGTRLSIL.

Note on this clone: The junction departs from germline at one end; a sequencing error may be responsible. The V call is TRBV7-7, the J call TRBJ2-5, with 9 nucleotides matching TRBD1. Germline V CDR1 and CDR2: SSHAT, FNYEAQ (reference sequence). The CDR3 totals 13 residues. The CDR3 reads CASSLTGGETQYF. In DNA form, the CDR3 reads TGTGCTAGCAGCTTGACAGGGGGGGAGACCCAGTACTTC.

This chain connects TRBV23-1 to TRBJ1-1, with D unresolved. TRBV23-1 is placed among ORFs of uncertain function. V dropped 6 bases and J dropped 13 bases, with 9 bases sitting between them. The CDR3 runs 9 residues. CDR3 nucleotides: TGCGCCAGCAGCCGTCCGTATTTCTTT. Protein sequence: CASSRPYFF.

The chain uses TRBV7-6 and TRBJ1-5, with D unclear. The germline V gene encodes CDR1 SGHVS and CDR2 FNYEAQ. V lost 3 bases and J 4 bases, leaving 7 bases between the germline ends. CDR3 length equals 13 residues. The CDR3 loop reads CASSFGPNQPQHF. CDR3 DNA: TGTGCCAGCAGCTTCGGTCCGAATCAGCCCCAGCATTTT.

This chain connects TRBV6-5 to TRBJ2-6; D is ambiguous. Germline assignment: CDR1 MNHEY and CDR2 SVGAGI. The CDR3 has 16 amino acids. Trimming cost V 0 bases and J 1 base, with 7 bases left between them. DNA for the CDR3: TGTGCCAGCAGTTACTCTACAGTATCTGGGGCCAACGTCCTGACTTTC. Protein: CASSYSTVSGANVLTF.

In DNA, the CDR3 is TGTGCCAGCAGCTTAACTAGCTCCTACAATGAGCAGTTCTTC. It codes for CASSLTSSYNEQFF. J is TRBJ2-1 and V is TRBV11-3; possible D gene TRBD2, 5 bases. The germline V gene encodes CDR1 SGHNT and CDR2 YENEEA. V gave up 2 bases and J gave up 0 bases, with 5 bases separating them. The CDR3 sequence is 14 residues long. The complete variable domain, with remaining parts taken from reference TRBV11-3 and TRBJ2-1, reads EAGVVQSPRYKIIEKKQPVAFWCNPISGHNTLYWYLQNLGQGPELLIRYENEEAVDDSQLPKDRFSAERLKGVDSTLKIQPAELGDSAVYLCASSLTSSYNEQFFGPGTRLTVL.

This chain joins TRBV6-7 and TRBJ1-5, with 7 bases identical to TRBD1. TRBV6-7 is placed among ORFs of uncertain function. The V gene end was trimmed by 5 bases and the J gene end by 7 bases; junction bases not matched to a gene: 14. This CDR3 spans 16 amino acids. The CDR3 loop reads CASSQLDRWSRQPQHF. CDR3 nucleotide sequence: TGTGCCAGCAGTCAATTGGACAGGTGGAGCAGACAGCCCCAGCATTTT.

This clone was observed a single time. The chain is built from TRBV2 and TRBJ1-6; D may be TRBD1 (5 bases). The V gene lost 6 bases and the J gene lost 7 bases, with 19 bases spanning the gap. CDR3 length equals 16 residues. The germline CDR1 and CDR2 sequences are SNHLY and FYNNEI. DNA for the CDR3: TGTGCCAGCAGCAGGGATTCGAGTATTGGCAATTCACCCCTCCACTTT. It yields the protein CASSRDSSIGNSPLHF.

The rearrangement uses TRBV18 and TRBJ2-7; D unclear. The V gene's germline CDR1 is KGHSH and CDR2 LQKENI. This CDR3 is built from 12 residues. With 1 base removed from V and 3 bases from J, the gap between germline ends came to 4 bases. The CDR3 region is CASSPHIYEQYF. DNA for the CDR3: TGTGCCAGCTCACCACATATCTACGAGCAGTACTTC.

The chain uses TRBV2 and TRBJ2-5, with 9 bases fitting TRBD2. The CDR3 length is 15 residues. With V trimmed by 6 bases and J by 3 bases, 8 bases remained unmatched. The germline V gene has CDR1 SNHLY and CDR2 FYNNEI. The CDR3 nucleotides read TGTGCCAGCAGCCGACAGGGACTAGCTAAAGAGACCCAGTACTTC. Its protein is CASSRQGLAKETQYF.

The chain recombines TRBV4-2 with TRBJ1-1, with 9 nucleotides matching TRBD1. Per the germline V gene, CDR1 is LGHNA and CDR2 is YNFKEQ. After removal of 4 bases from V and 4 bases from J, the junction contained 13 bases not matched to a gene. CDR3 length: 17 amino acids. This CDR3 reads CASSPGGQGPGGTEAFF. The CDR3 bases are TGTGCCAGCAGCCCCGGAGGACAGGGGCCCGGGGGCACTGAAGCTTTCTTT.

The chain recombines TRBV7-3 with TRBJ2-2; the match to TRBD2 covers 11 bases. This CDR3 spans 16 amino acids. The V and J ends lost 3 bases and 0 bases, in that order; junction bases with no gene match: 0. Germline lookup yields CDR1 SGHTA and CDR2 FQGTGA. DNA for the CDR3: TGTGCCAGCAGCTTGACTAGCGGGGCGAACACCGGGGAGCTGTTTTTT. The encoded protein is CASSLTSGANTGELFF.

Here the CDR3 reads CASRTSSGNTIYF. The CDR3 coding sequence is TGTGCCAGTAGGACAAGCTCTGGAAACACCATATATTTT. This chain joins TRBV19 and TRBJ1-3; D uncertain. The CDR3 contains 13 residues. Germline V gene lookup returns CDR1 LNHDA and CDR2 SQIVND (reference sequence). V shed 6 bases and J shed 0 bases, with 6 bases lying between them.

V and J are TRBV4-1 and TRBJ2-7; 8 bases fit TRBD1. Trimming removed 4 bases from V and 0 bases from J; junction bases left unmatched: 5. The CDR3 is made up of 15 amino acids. Germline-derived CDR1 and CDR2 are MGHRA and YSYEKL. The CDR3 sequence: CASSRGQENSYEQYF. In DNA, the CDR3 is TGCGCCAGCAGCCGGGGACAGGAAAACTCCTACGAGCAGTACTTC.

V is TRBV5-6 and J is TRBJ1-3; TRBD1 agrees at 7 bases. Trimming removed 4 bases from V and 0 bases from J; junction bases left unmatched: 10. Germline values: CDR1 SGHDT, CDR2 YYEEEE. The CDR3 totals 17 residues. DNA of the CDR3: TGTGCCAGCAGCGGTCGGGACAGAAGTCGCTCTGGAAACACCATATATTTT. Encoded protein: CASSGRDRSRSGNTIYF.

This clone showed up just a few times. This sequence joins TRBV6-6 and TRBJ2-2; 8 bases are a match to TRBD2. Trimming at V came to 0 bases and at J to 7 bases, leaving 7 bases not matched to a gene. The germline gives CDR1 MNHNY, CDR2 SVGAGI (reference sequence). This CDR3 contains 16 residues. The CDR3 sequence: CASSYSVGGAGGELFF. CDR3 sequence (DNA): TGTGCCAGCAGTTACTCGGTCGGGGGGGCTGGCGGGGAGCTGTTTTTT.

This chain links TRBV27 with TRBJ2-4, with 8 bases matching TRBD1. Germline CDR1 is MNHEY and CDR2 is SMNVEV (reference sequence). V lost 7 bases and J lost 7; bases outside the gene matches: 6. This CDR3 has 13 amino acids. The CDR3 sequence: CASNPGQGNIQYF. The CDR3 nucleotides are TGTGCCAGCAACCCAGGACAGGGTAACATTCAGTACTTC.

The chain joins TRBV9 to TRBJ1-6; 9 bases fit TRBD1. CDR1 and CDR2 (germline): SGDLS, YYNGEE. This CDR3 region has 16 residues. V trimming: 4 bases; J trimming: 4 bases; junction bases outside the gene matches: 6. The CDR3 coding sequence is TGTGCCAGCAGCCCTCAGGGGACAGGGTATAATTCACCCCTCCACTTT. Residues: CASSPQGTGYNSPLHF.

The chain couples TRBV7-9 to TRBJ1-4; 7 bases line up with TRBD1. V was pared by 7 bases and J by 4 bases, with 9 bases of the junction left unmatched. The CDR3 sequence is 15 residues long. Germline loops: CDR1 SEHNR, CDR2 FQNEAQ (reference sequence). The CDR3 reads CASTGQTGINEKLFF. The CDR3 DNA sequence: TGTGCCAGCACCGGACAGACAGGGATTAATGAAAAACTGTTTTTT.

The V gene is TRBV4-2, the J gene TRBJ2-2; weak D call: TRBD1 (6 bases). Trimming removed 2 bases at V and 3 bases at J, with 13 bases between. Germline CDR1 reads LGHNA; CDR2 reads YNFKEQ. The CDR3 totals 16 residues. The CDR3: CASSQITGWDTGELFF. CDR3 DNA: TGTGCCAGCAGCCAAATCACAGGGTGGGACACCGGGGAGCTGTTTTTT.

In this sample, this clone turned up once. Other DNA variants within this sample encode the same CDR3. This chain joins TRBV7-9 and TRBJ2-3, with no clear D. Trimming stripped 5 bases from V and 1 base from J, with 4 bases between. The germline V gene has CDR1 SEHNR and CDR2 FQNEAQ (reference sequence). The CDR3 has 12 amino acids. The chain's CDR3 is CASSRGTDTQYF. CDR3 nucleotide sequence: TGTGCCAGCAGCCGGGGCACAGATACGCAGTATTTT.

The chain has TRBV6-1 and TRBJ2-7; D is unclear. The CDR3 runs to 12 residues. Trimming took 3 bases from V and 2 from J, leaving 5 bases between them. From germline, CDR1 is MNHNS and CDR2 SASEGT. CDR3 amino acids: CASSEKPYEQYF. CDR3 bases: TGTGCCAGCAGTGAGAAGCCCTACGAGCAGTACTTC.

This chain connects TRBV5-1 to TRBJ2-1, with TRBD1 as a possible D gene (6 bases). Germline V lookup: CDR1 SGHRS, CDR2 YFSETQ. The V and J ends lost 2 bases and 1 base respectively, with 7 bases between them. CDR3 size: 14 residues. The CDR3 loop is CASSFQGSYNEQFF. In DNA form, the CDR3 reads TGCGCCAGCAGCTTTCAGGGGTCCTACAATGAGCAGTTCTTC. The whole variable domain, remainder taken from reference TRBV5-1 and TRBJ2-1, is KAGVTQTPRYLIKTRGQQVTLSCSPISGHRSVSWYQQTPGQGLQFLFEYFSETQRNKGNFPGRFSGRQFSNSRSEMNVSTLELGDSALYLCASSFQGSYNEQFFGPGTRLTVL.

This rearrangement joins TRBV7-2 to TRBJ2-7; D might be TRBD1 (5 bases). This CDR3 is built from 14 residues. Looked up from germline, CDR1 is SGHTA and CDR2 is FQGNSA. V gave up 4 bases and J gave up 3 bases, with 13 bases separating them. CDR3 in amino acids: CASSSNRISYEQYF. CDR3 nucleotides: TGTGCCAGCAGCTCCAACAGGATTAGCTACGAGCAGTACTTC.